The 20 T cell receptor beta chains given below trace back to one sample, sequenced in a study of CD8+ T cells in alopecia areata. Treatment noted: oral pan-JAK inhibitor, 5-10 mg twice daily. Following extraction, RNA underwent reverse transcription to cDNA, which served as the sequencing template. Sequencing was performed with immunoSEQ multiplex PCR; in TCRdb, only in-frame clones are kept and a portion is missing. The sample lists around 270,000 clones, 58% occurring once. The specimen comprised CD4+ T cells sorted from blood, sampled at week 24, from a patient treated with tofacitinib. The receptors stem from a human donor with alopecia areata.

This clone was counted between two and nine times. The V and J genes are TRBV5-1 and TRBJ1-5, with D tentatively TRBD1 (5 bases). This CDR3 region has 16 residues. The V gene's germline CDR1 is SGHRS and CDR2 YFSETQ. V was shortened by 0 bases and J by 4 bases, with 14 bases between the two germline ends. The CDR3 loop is CASSLGVVSGNQPQHF. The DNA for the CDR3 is TGCGCCAGCAGCTTGGGCGTGGTGTCAGGGAATCAGCCCCAGCATTTT.

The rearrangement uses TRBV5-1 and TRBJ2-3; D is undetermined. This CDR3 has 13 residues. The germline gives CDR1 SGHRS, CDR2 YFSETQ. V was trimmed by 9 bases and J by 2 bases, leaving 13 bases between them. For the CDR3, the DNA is TGCGCCACCAGTGGGCCCGACACAGATACGCAGTATTTT. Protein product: CATSGPDTDTQYF.

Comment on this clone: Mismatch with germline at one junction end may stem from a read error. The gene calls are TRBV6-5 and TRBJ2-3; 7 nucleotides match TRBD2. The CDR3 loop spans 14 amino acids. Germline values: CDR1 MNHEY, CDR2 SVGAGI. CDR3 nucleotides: TGTGCCATCAGTGAGAGGAGCGGGGAGGGGACGCAGTATTTT. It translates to CAISERSGEGTQYF.

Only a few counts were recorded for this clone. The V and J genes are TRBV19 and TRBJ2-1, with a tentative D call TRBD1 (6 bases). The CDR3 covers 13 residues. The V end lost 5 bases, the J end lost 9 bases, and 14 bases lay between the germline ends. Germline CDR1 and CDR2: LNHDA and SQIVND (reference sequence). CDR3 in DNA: TGTGCCAGTAGTGGTGGGGGCCGCCTTGAGCAGTTCTTC. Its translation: CASSGGGRLEQFF. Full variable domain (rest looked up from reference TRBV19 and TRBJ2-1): DGGITQSPKYLFRKEGQNVTLSCEQNLNHDAMYWYRQDPGQGLRLIYYSQIVNDFQKGDIAEGYSVSREKKESFPLTVTSAQKNPTAFYLCASSGGGRLEQFFGPGTRLTVL.

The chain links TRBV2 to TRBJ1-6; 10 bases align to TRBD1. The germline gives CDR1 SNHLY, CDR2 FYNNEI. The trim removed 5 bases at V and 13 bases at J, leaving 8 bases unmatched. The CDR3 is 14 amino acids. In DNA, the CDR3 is TGTGCCAGCAGTAGGGGACAGGGGCCCCTTCCCCTCCACTTT. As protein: CASSRGQGPLPLHF.

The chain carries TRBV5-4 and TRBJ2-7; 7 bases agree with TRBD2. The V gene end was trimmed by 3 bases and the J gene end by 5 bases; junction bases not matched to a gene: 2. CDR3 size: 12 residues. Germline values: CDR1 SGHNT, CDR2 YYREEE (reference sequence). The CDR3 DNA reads TGTGCCAGCAGCTGGGGAGGGAACGAGCAGTACTTC. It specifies CASSWGGNEQYF.

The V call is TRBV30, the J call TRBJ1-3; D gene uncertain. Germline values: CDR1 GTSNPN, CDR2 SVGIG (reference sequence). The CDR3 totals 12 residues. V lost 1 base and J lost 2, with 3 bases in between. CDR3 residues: CAWSGPGNTIYF. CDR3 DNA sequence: TGTGCCTGGAGTGGGCCTGGAAACACCATATATTTT.

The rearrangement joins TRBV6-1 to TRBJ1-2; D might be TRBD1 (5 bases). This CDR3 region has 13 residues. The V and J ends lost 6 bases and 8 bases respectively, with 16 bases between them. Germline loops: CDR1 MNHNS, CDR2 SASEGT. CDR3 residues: CASRIQVMGGYTF. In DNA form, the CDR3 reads TGTGCCAGCAGAATACAGGTGATGGGAGGCTACACCTTC.

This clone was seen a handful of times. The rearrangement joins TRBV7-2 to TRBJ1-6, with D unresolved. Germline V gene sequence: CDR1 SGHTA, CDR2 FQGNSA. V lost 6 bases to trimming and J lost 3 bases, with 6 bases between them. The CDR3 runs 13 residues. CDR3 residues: CASRDFYNSPLHF. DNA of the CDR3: TGTGCCAGCAGGGACTTCTATAATTCACCCCTCCACTTT.

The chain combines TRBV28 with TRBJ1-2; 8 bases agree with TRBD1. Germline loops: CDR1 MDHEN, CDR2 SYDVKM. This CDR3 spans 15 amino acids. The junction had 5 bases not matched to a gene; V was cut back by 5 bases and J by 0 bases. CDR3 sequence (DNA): TGTGCCAGCAGTCGACCGGGACAGGCTAACTATGGCTACACCTTC. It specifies CASSRPGQANYGYTF.

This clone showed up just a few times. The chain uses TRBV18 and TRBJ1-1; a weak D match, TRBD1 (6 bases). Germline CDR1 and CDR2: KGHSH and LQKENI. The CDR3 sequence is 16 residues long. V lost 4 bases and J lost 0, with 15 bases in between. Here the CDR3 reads CASSQDVDSMNTEAFF. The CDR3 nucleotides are TGTGCCAGCTCACAGGATGTGGACAGTATGAACACTGAAGCTTTCTTT.

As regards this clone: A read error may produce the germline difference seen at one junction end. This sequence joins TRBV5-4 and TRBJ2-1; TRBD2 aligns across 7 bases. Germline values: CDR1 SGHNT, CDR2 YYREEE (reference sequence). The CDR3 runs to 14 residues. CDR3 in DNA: TGTGCCAGCACCTTGGTAGGGGAGGGGAATGAGCAGTTCTTC. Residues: CASTLVGEGNEQFF.

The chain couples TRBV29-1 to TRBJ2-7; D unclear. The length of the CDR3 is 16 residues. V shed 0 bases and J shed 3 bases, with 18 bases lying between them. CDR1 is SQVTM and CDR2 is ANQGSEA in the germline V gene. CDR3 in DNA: TGCAGCGTTGAAGATGTGTCCGGAACCCTTGGCTACGAGCAGTACTTC. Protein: CSVEDVSGTLGYEQYF.

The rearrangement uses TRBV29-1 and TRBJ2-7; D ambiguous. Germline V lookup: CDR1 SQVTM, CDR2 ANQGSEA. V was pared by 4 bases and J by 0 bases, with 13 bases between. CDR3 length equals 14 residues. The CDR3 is CSVVASKGSYEQYF. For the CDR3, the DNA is TGCAGCGTTGTCGCCTCTAAGGGCTCCTACGAGCAGTACTTC.

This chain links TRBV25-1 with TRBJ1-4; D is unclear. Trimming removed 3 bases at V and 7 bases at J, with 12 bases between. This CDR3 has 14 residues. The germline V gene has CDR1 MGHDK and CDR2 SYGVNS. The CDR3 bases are TGTGCCAGCAGTGATAGCGTTATGGGTGAAAAACTGTTTTTT. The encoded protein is CASSDSVMGEKLFF. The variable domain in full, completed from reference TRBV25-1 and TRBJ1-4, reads EADIYQTPRYLVIGTGKKITLECSQTMGHDKMYWYQQDPGMELHLIHYSYGVNSTEKGDLSSESTVSRIRTEHFPLTLESARPSHTSQYLCASSDSVMGEKLFFGSGTQLSVL.

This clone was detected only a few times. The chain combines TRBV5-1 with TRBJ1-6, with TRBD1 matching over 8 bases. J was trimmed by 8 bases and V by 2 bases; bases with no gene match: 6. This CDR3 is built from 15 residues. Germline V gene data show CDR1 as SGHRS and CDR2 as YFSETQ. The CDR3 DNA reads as TGCGCCAGCAGCTTTACCGGGACAGGAGATTCACCCCTCCACTTT. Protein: CASSFTGTGDSPLHF.

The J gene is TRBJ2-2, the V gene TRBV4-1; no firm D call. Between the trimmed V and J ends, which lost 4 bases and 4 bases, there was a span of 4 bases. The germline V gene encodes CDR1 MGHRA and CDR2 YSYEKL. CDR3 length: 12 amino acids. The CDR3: CASSRGTGELFF. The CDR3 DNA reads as TGCGCCAGCAGCCGGGGCACCGGGGAGCTGTTTTTT.

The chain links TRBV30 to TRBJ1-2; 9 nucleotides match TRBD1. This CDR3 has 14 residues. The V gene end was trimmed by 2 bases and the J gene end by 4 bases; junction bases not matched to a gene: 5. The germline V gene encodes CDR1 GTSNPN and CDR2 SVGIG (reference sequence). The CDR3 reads CAWSPDRGPYGYTF. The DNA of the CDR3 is TGTGCCTGGAGTCCGGACAGGGGTCCCTATGGCTACACCTTC.

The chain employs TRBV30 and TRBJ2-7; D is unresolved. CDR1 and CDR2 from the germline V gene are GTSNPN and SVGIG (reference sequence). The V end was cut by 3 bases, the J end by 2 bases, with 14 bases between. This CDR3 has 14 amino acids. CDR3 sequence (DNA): TGTGCCTGGAGCCTCGGCGGCCCAGCCTACGAGCAGTACTTC. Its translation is CAWSLGGPAYEQYF.

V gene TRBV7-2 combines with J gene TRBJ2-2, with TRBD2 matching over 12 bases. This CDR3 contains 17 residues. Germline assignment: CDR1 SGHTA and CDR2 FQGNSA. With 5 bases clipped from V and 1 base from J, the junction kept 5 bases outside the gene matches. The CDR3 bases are TGTGCCAGCAGCCCCAGACTAGCGGGGGAGAACACCGGGGAGCTGTTTTTT. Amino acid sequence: CASSPRLAGENTGELFF.